These 29 T cell receptor beta chains share one sample of origin, sequenced in a study of blood T cell repertoires in COVID-19. Some clones are missing from TCRdb's copy, which holds only in-frame ones; the method was immunoSEQ multiplex PCR. This repertoire shows 220,000 or so clones, about 90% found once; its top ten account for about 14%. Specimen: PBMCs or T cells enriched from blood (not recorded which). Receptors were obtained from a woman in her forties or fifties with acute COVID-19.

J is TRBJ2-5 and V is TRBV30; weak D call: TRBD1 (5 bases). The germline V gene has CDR1 GTSNPN and CDR2 SVGIG (reference sequence). CDR3 size: 11 residues. V lost 3 bases and J 7 bases, leaving 9 bases between the germline ends. CDR3 sequence: CAWSARVTQYF. The CDR3 DNA is TGTGCCTGGAGCGCCAGGGTGACCCAGTACTTC.

V usage is TRBV28 and J usage is TRBJ1-2; D is perhaps TRBD1 (6 bases). CDR1 MDHEN and CDR2 SYDVKM come from the germline V gene. CDR3 length equals 14 residues. V shed 5 bases and J shed 4 bases, with 14 bases lying between them. The CDR3 sequence: CASSDGIGGYGYTF. For the CDR3, the DNA is TGTGCCAGCAGTGATGGGATAGGGGGCTATGGCTACACCTTC.

This chain uses TRBV27 with TRBJ2-7, with D maybe TRBD1 (6 bases). The CDR3 loop spans 14 amino acids. CDR1 is MNHEY and CDR2 is SMNVEV in the germline V gene (reference sequence). Trimming took off 4 bases at V and 4 bases at J, with 14 bases between the two ends. CDR3 coding DNA: TGTGCCAGCAGTTCCTGGACAGAGACTTACGAGCAGTACTTC. It yields the protein CASSSWTETYEQYF.

V usage is TRBV19 and J usage is TRBJ2-5, with 11 nucleotides matching TRBD2. Germline V gives CDR1 LNHDA, CDR2 SQIVND (reference sequence). Germline trimming cut 3 bases from V and 4 bases from J; bases unmatched to any gene: 7. This CDR3 region has 16 residues. The CDR3: CASSIGSGTSGETQYF. In DNA, the CDR3 is TGTGCCAGTAGTATTGGTTCCGGGACTAGCGGAGAGACCCAGTACTTC.

The chain joins TRBV6-5 to TRBJ2-4; TRBD2 matches at 12 bases. Germline V gene lookup returns CDR1 MNHEY and CDR2 SVGAGI. The CDR3 sequence is 14 residues long. The V and J ends lost 5 bases and 11 bases, in that order; junction bases with no gene match: 7. CDR3 region: CASSKTSGSGFQYF. CDR3 nucleotides: TGTGCCAGCAGTAAGACTAGCGGGAGTGGCTTTCAGTACTTC.

This rearrangement joins TRBV2 to TRBJ1-6, with 8 positions matching TRBD1. The CDR3 length is 15 residues. Looked up from germline, CDR1 is SNHLY and CDR2 is FYNNEI. Losses at the gene ends were 6 bases for V and 7 bases for J; bases not matched to a gene: 8. CDR3 DNA sequence: TGTGCCAGCAGCCAACAGGGGGACGTGAATTCACCCCTCCACTTT. Its translation is CASSQQGDVNSPLHF.

The chain has TRBV6-4 and TRBJ2-3; 8 bases match TRBD2. V shed 3 bases, J shed 7 bases, and the junction held 12 bases outside the gene matches. In germline, CDR1 is MRHNA, CDR2 SNTAGT. The CDR3 has 16 amino acids. The CDR3 here is CASSERQAGAENTQYF. The CDR3 coding sequence is TGTGCCAGCAGTGAAAGGCAAGCGGGAGCCGAAAATACGCAGTATTTT.

The chain carries TRBV19 and TRBJ2-2; TRBD1 matches 7 bases. The CDR3 has 14 amino acids. Germline CDR1 LNHDA, CDR2 SQIVND (reference sequence). With V trimmed by 3 bases and J by 4 bases, 2 bases remained unmatched. The CDR3 sequence is CASSIGTATGELFF. The CDR3 DNA sequence: TGTGCCAGTAGTATCGGGACAGCCACCGGGGAGCTGTTTTTT.

The V and J genes are TRBV14 and TRBJ2-2; tentatively, D is TRBD1 (6 bases). The V gene's germline CDR1 is SGHDN and CDR2 FVKESK. V was cut by 1 base and J by 5 bases, with 14 bases left in between. CDR3 size: 16 residues. This CDR3 reads CASSQGVWGLTGELFF. Here the CDR3 DNA reads TGTGCCAGCAGCCAAGGAGTCTGGGGGCTGACCGGGGAGCTGTTTTTT.

This clone came up many times. This sequence joins TRBV28 and TRBJ2-7, with TRBD2 matching over 13 bases. V lost 5 bases, J lost 5 bases, and 6 bases stayed unmatched. This CDR3 is built from 15 residues. Germline loops: CDR1 MDHEN, CDR2 SYDVKM. The CDR3, as DNA: TGTGCCAGCAGTCCCAGGACTAGCGGGAGCCACGAGCAGTACTTC. It specifies CASSPRTSGSHEQYF.

In its sample, this clone was seen a few times. This sequence joins TRBV7-9 and TRBJ2-7; 9 bases align to TRBD2. Looked up from germline, CDR1 is SEHNR and CDR2 is FQNEAQ (reference sequence). The CDR3 has 14 residues. Germline trimming cut 4 bases from V and 6 bases from J; bases unmatched to any gene: 7. DNA for the CDR3: TGTGCCAGCAGCTACGGACTAGCGCTCGGCGAGCAGTACTTC. It specifies CASSYGLALGEQYF. Looking up the rest from reference TRBV7-9 and TRBJ2-7 gives the full variable domain: DTGVSQNPRHKITKRGQNVTFRCDPISEHNRLYWYRQTLGQGPEFLTYFQNEAQLEKSRLLSDRFSAERPKGSFSTLEIQRTEQGDSAMYLCASSYGLALGEQYFGPGTRLTVT.

The chain combines TRBV7-2 with TRBJ2-2; D not certain. This CDR3 has 14 residues. The V end was cut by 1 base, the J end by 8 bases, with 11 bases between. Germline CDR1 reads SGHTA; CDR2 reads FQGNSA. The CDR3 nucleotides are TGTGCCAGCAGCTTAGGGTCCCCTAGAGGGGAGCTGTTTTTT. Amino acid sequence: CASSLGSPRGELFF. The full variable domain, in which reference TRBV7-2 and TRBJ2-2 provide the parts outside the CDR3, is GAGVSQSPSNKVTEKGKDVELRCDPISGHTALYWYRQSLGQGLEFLIYFQGNSAPDKSGLPSDRFSAERTGGSVSTLTIQRTQQEDSAVYLCASSLGSPRGELFFGEGSRLTVL.

The chain combines TRBV7-9 with TRBJ2-7; D possibly corresponds to TRBD1 (6 bases). V was trimmed by 4 bases and J by 3 bases, leaving 16 bases between them. Germline CDR1 and CDR2: SEHNR and FQNEAQ (reference sequence). The CDR3 covers 15 residues. Written as DNA, the CDR3 is TGTGCCAGCAGCTACCCGGCGACGGGACACTACGAGCAGTACTTC. Protein product: CASSYPATGHYEQYF.

The gene calls are TRBV5-1 and TRBJ2-1; D remains ambiguous. Germline V CDR1 and CDR2: SGHRS, YFSETQ. Trimming stripped 4 bases from V and 3 bases from J, with 8 bases between. This CDR3 is 13 amino acids long. The CDR3 sequence: CASSRGSYNEQFF. The CDR3 DNA reads as TGCGCCAGCAGCCGCGGCAGCTACAATGAGCAGTTCTTC.

The chain uses TRBV28 and TRBJ1-4, with TRBD1 as a possible D gene (5 bases). The V and J ends lost 3 bases and 5 bases respectively, with 19 bases between them. This CDR3 has 17 amino acids. Looked up from germline, CDR1 is MDHEN and CDR2 is SYDVKM. The CDR3 region has the DNA TGTGCCAGCAGTTTGCCCATAATCGGGGGATACAATGAAAAACTGTTTTTT. This codes for CASSLPIIGGYNEKLFF.

The chain links TRBV3-1 (or the pseudogene TRBV3-2) to TRBJ1-6; D perhaps matches TRBD1 (6 bases). Germline V gene lookup returns CDR1 LGHDT and CDR2 YNNKEL (reference sequence). Trimming stripped 4 bases from V and 7 bases from J, with 17 bases between. CDR3 size: 16 residues. CDR3 amino acids: CASSPPTGGRNSPLHF. CDR3 DNA sequence: TGTGCCAGCAGCCCTCCTACCGGGGGGCGAAATTCACCCCTCCACTTT.

This sequence joins TRBV30 and TRBJ1-5; TRBD1 matches at 9 bases. CDR1 is GTSNPN, CDR2 SVGIG, per germline (reference sequence). Losses at the gene ends were 3 bases for V and 6 bases for J; bases not matched to a gene: 12. This CDR3 comprises 16 residues. The CDR3 DNA reads TGTGCCTGGAGCAAACGGGGACAGGGAGGTACTCAGCCCCAGCATTTT. As protein: CAWSKRGQGGTQPQHF. Using reference TRBV30 and TRBJ1-5 for the parts outside the CDR3, the full variable domain is SQTIHQWPATLVQPVGSPLSLECTVEGTSNPNLYWYRQAAGRGLQLLFYSVGIGQISSEVPQNLSASRPQDRQFILSSKKLLLSDSGFYLCAWSKRGQGGTQPQHFGDGTRLSIL.

This clone showed up just a few times. This chain joins TRBV30 and TRBJ1-1; 8 bases line up with TRBD1. The ends lost 0 bases at V and 11 bases at J; junction bases unmatched: 8. This CDR3 contains 13 residues. The V gene's germline CDR1 is GTSNPN and CDR2 SVGIG (reference sequence). DNA of the CDR3: TGTGCCTGGAGTGTAACCCAGGGGGCGACGGCTTTCTTT. Protein: CAWSVTQGATAFF.

V usage is TRBV4-2 and J usage is TRBJ2-2; 10 positions agree with TRBD2. The germline V gene has CDR1 LGHNA and CDR2 YNFKEQ. V was clipped by 5 bases and J by 9 bases; unmatched bases: 21. The CDR3 covers 19 residues. CDR3 region: CASSLNGVAGGSSGRELFF. CDR3 nucleotides: TGTGCCAGCAGCTTGAACGGGGTAGCGGGAGGCTCCTCCGGCCGGGAGCTGTTTTTT.

The chain is built from TRBV27 and TRBJ2-6, with D possibly being TRBD2 (5 bases). The V end was cut by 2 bases, the J end by 2 bases, with 7 bases between. This CDR3 has 15 residues. From germline, CDR1 is MNHEY and CDR2 SMNVEV (reference sequence). The CDR3 protein is CASSLKGAGANVLTF. The CDR3, as DNA: TGTGCCAGCAGTTTAAAGGGAGCTGGGGCCAACGTCCTGACTTTC.

The gene calls are TRBV2 and TRBJ2-2; TRBD1 matches at 9 bases. The CDR3 consists of 15 residues. The V gene end was trimmed by 6 bases and the J gene end by 1 base; junction bases not matched to a gene: 3. Germline V CDR1 and CDR2: SNHLY, FYNNEI. The CDR3 protein is CASSKGQGNTGELFF. The CDR3 DNA follows: TGTGCCAGCAGCAAGGGACAGGGGAACACCGGGGAGCTGTTTTTT. Variable domain in full (rest from reference TRBV2 and TRBJ2-2): EPEVTQTPSHQVTQMGQEVILRCVPISNHLYFYWYRQILGQKVEFLVSFYNNEISEKSEIFDDQFSVERPDGSNFTLKIRSTKLEDSAMYFCASSKGQGNTGELFFGEGSRLTVL.

This chain joins TRBV18 and TRBJ2-5; the match to TRBD1 covers 7 bases. V trimming: 4 bases; J trimming: 5 bases; junction bases outside the gene matches: 7. Germline assignment: CDR1 KGHSH and CDR2 LQKENI. This CDR3 contains 14 residues. The CDR3 spells CASSQNQGEETQYF. CDR3 coding DNA: TGTGCCAGCTCACAGAACCAGGGGGAGGAGACCCAGTACTTC.

This chain links TRBV27 with TRBJ2-7, with TRBD1 matching over 10 bases. The V gene end was trimmed by 3 bases and the J gene end by 1 base; junction bases not matched to a gene: 6. This CDR3 has 16 residues. From germline, CDR1 is MNHEY and CDR2 SMNVEV (reference sequence). The DNA for the CDR3 is TGTGCCAGCAGTTTCTCTAGGACAGGGGGGTCCTACGAGCAGTACTTC. This translates into CASSFSRTGGSYEQYF.

This clone was counted between two and nine times. V is TRBV28 and J is TRBJ2-7, with D perhaps matching TRBD1 (6 bases). The V gene's germline CDR1 is MDHEN and CDR2 SYDVKM. The CDR3 spans 14 residues. Trimming removed 5 bases at V and 2 bases at J, with 13 bases between. The CDR3 DNA sequence: TGTGCCAGCAGTCCCCCGACAGGAACCTACGAGCAGTACTTC. Its protein product is CASSPPTGTYEQYF.

The V and J genes are TRBV7-9 and TRBJ1-1; no clear D gene. CDR1 is SEHNR, CDR2 FQNEAQ, per germline (reference sequence). V lost 7 bases and J 6 bases, leaving 12 bases between the germline ends. This CDR3 spans 12 amino acids. The CDR3, as DNA: TGTGCCAGCATCCCCCGCGAGTCTGAAGCTTTCTTT. Encoded protein: CASIPRESEAFF.

V and J are TRBV7-3 and TRBJ1-1; D gene unclear. CDR3 size: 13 residues. V dropped 5 bases and J dropped 0 bases, with 7 bases sitting between them. Germline V gene lookup returns CDR1 SGHTA and CDR2 FQGTGA. Here the CDR3 reads CASSQHMNTEAFF. The DNA of the CDR3 is TGTGCCAGCAGCCAACACATGAACACTGAAGCTTTCTTT.

The chain has TRBV7-3 and TRBJ2-3; 11 bases map to TRBD1. CDR3 length: 15 amino acids. CDR1 and CDR2 (germline): SGHTA, FQGTGA. Trimming cost V 3 bases and J 4 bases; bases outside gene matches: 3. CDR3 DNA sequence: TGTGCCAGCAGCTTGGGACAGGGGGACGCAGATACGCAGTATTTT. Translation: CASSLGQGDADTQYF.

The chain is built from TRBV5-1 and TRBJ1-1; TRBD1 might be the D (6 bases). Between the trimmed V and J ends, which lost 5 bases and 3 bases, there was a span of 20 bases. Germline CDR1 SGHRS, CDR2 YFSETQ. The CDR3 consists of 16 residues. CDR3: CASSRGRAGAYTEAFF. The CDR3 DNA sequence: TGCGCCAGCAGTCGCGGGAGGGCAGGGGCATACACTGAAGCTTTCTTT.

The chain combines TRBV9 with TRBJ1-2; a weak D match, TRBD1 (5 bases). With 4 bases removed from V and 8 bases from J, the gap between germline ends came to 12 bases. The CDR3 is 12 residues long. CDR1 is SGDLS and CDR2 is YYNGEE in the germline V gene. The CDR3 DNA follows: TGTGCCAGCAGCATGACAGCTGGGGGCTACACCTTC. Protein: CASSMTAGGYTF.